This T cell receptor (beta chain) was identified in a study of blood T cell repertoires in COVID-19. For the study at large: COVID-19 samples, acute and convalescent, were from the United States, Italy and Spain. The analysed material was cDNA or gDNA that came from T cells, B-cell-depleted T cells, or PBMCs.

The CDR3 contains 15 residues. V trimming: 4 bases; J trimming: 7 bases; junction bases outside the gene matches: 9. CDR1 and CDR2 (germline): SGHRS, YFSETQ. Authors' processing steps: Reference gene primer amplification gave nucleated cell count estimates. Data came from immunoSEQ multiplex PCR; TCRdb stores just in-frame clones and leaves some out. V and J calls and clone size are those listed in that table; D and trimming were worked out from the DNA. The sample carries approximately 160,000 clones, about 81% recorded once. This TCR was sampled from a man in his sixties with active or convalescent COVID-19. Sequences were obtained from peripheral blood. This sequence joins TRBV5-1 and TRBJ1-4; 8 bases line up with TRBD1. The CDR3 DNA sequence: TGCGCCAGCAGCCTTTCAGGGGGCGGGAGTGAAAAACTGTTTTTT. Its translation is CASSLSGGGSEKLFF. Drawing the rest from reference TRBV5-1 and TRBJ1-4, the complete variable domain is KAGVTQTPRYLIKTRGQQVTLSCSPISGHRSVSWYQQTPGQGLQFLFEYFSETQRNKGNFPGRFSGRQFSNSRSEMNVSTLELGDSALYLCASSLSGGGSEKLFFGSGTQLSVL.